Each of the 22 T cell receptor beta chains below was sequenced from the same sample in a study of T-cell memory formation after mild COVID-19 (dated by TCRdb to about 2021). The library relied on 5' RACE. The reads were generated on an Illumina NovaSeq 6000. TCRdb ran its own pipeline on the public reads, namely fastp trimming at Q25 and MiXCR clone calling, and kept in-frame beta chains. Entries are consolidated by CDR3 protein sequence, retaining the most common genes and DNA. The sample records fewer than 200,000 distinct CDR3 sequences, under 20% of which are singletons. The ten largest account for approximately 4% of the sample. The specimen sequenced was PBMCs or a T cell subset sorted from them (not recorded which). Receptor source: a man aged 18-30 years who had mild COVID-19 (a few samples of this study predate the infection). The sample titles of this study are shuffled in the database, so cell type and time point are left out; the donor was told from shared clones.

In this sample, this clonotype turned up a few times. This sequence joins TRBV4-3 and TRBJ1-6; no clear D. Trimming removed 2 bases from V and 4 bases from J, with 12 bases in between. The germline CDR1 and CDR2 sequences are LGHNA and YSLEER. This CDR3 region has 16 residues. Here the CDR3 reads CASSQRLADYNSPLHF. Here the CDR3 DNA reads TGCGCCAGCAGCCAACGGCTTGCGGATTATAATTCACCCCTCCACTTT.

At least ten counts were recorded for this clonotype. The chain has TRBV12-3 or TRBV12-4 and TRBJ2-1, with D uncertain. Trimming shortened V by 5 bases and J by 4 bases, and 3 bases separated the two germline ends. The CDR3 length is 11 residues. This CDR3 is CASSLYNEQFF. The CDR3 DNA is TGTGCCAGCAGTCTTTACAATGAGCAGTTCTTC.

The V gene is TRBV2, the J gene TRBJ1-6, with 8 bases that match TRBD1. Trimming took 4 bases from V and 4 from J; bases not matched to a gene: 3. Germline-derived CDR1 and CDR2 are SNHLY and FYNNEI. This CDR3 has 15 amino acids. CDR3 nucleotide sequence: TGTGCCAGCAGTGCCAGGGGGCCGTATAATTCACCCCTCCACTTT. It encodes CASSARGPYNSPLHF.

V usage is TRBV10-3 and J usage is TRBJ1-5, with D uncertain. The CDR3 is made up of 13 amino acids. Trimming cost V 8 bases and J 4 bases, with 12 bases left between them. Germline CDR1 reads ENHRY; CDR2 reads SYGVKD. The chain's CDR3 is CAIQREWNQPQHF. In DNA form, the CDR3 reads TGTGCCATCCAGAGGGAGTGGAATCAGCCCCAGCATTTT.

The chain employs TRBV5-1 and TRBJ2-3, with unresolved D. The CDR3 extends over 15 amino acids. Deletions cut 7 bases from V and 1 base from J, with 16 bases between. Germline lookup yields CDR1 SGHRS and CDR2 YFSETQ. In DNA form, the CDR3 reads TGCGCCAGCGCCCGGTCTCTTCTTGGCACAGATACGCAGTATTTT. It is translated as CASARSLLGTDTQYF.

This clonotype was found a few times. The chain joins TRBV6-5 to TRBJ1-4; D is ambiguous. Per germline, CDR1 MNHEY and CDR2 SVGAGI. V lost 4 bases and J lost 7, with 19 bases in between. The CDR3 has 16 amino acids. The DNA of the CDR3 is TGTGCCAGCAGTTTCCGCCCCGGGCGACCGAGTGAAAAACTGTTTTTT. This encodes CASSFRPGRPSEKLFF.

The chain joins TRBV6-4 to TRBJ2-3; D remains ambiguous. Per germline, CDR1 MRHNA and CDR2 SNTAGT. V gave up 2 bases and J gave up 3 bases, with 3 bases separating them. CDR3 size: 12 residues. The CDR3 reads CASSDVTDTQYF. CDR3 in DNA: TGTGCCAGCAGTGACGTGACAGATACGCAGTATTTT.

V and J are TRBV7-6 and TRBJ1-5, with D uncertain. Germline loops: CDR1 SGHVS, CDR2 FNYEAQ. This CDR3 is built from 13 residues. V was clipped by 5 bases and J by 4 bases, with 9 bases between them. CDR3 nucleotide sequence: TGTGCCAGCAGCCCGGATTGGAATCAGCCCCAGCATTTT. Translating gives CASSPDWNQPQHF.

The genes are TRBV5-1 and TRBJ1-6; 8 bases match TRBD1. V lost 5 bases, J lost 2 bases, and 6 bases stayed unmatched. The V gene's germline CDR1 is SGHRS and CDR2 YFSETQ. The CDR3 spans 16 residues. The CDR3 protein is CASSSGQDAYNSPLHF. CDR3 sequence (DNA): TGCGCCAGCAGTTCGGGACAGGACGCCTATAATTCACCCCTCCACTTT.

As DNA, the CDR3 is TGTGCCAGCAGTTACGCGACGGGGGCAGATACGCAGTATTTT. Protein sequence: CASSYATGADTQYF. The chain has TRBV6-5 and TRBJ2-3; weak D call: TRBD2 (6 bases). V was shortened by 2 bases and J by 4 bases, with 10 bases between the two germline ends. From germline, CDR1 is MNHEY and CDR2 SVGAGI. CDR3 length: 14 residues.

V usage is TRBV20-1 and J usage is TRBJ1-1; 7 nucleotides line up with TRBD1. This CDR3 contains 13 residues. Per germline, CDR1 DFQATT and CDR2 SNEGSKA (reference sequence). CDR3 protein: CRGRQGFGGEAFF. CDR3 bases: TGCAGGGGCCGACAGGGATTTGGTGGTGAAGCTTTCTTT.

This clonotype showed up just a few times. For the CDR3, the DNA is TGTGCCAGCAGCTTGTTCTCAGAAGAGACCCAGTACTTC. As protein: CASSLFSEETQYF. The chain couples TRBV5-5 to TRBJ2-5; no reliable D call. CDR1 is SGHKS, CDR2 YYEKEE, per germline (reference sequence). V dropped 1 base and J dropped 3 bases, with 7 bases sitting between them. This CDR3 spans 13 amino acids. The full variable domain, in which reference TRBV5-5 and TRBJ2-5 provide the parts outside the CDR3, is DAGVTQSPTHLIKTRGQQVTLRCSPISGHKSVSWYQQVLGQGPQFIFQYYEKEERGRGNFPDRFSARQFPNYSSELNVNALLLGDSALYLCASSLFSEETQYFGPGTRLLVL.

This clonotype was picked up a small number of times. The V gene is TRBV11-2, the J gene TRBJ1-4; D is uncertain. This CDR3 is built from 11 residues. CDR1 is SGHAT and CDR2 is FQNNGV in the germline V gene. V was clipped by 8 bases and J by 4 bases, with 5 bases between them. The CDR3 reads CASQSNEKLFF. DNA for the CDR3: TGTGCCAGCCAGAGTAATGAAAAACTGTTTTTT.

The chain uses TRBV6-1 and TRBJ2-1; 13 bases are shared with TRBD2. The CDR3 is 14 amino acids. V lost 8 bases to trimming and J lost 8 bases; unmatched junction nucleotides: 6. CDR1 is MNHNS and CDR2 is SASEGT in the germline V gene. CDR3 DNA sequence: TGTGCCAGCCGGACTAGCGGGGGTGCCCATGAGCAGTTCTTC. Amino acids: CASRTSGGAHEQFF.

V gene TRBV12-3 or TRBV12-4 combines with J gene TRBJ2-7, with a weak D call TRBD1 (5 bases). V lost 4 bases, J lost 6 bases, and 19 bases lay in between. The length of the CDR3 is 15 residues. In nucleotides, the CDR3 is TGTGCCAGCAGTTCGGACGGACACCCCGGGCGCGAGCAGTACGTC. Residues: CASSSDGHPGREQYV.

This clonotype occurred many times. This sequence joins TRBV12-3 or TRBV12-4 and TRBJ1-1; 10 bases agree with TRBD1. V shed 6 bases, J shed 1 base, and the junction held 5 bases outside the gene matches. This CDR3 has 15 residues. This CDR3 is CASSRGQGGNTEAFF. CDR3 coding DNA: TGTGCCAGCAGCCGCGGACAGGGGGGGAACACTGAAGCTTTCTTT.

CDR3 in amino acids: CASSLEARTEAFF. Written as DNA, the CDR3 is TGCGCCAGCAGCTTGGAAGCGAGAACTGAAGCTTTCTTT. The chain has TRBV5-1 and TRBJ1-1; D not certain. The CDR3 sequence is 13 residues long. In germline, CDR1 is SGHRS, CDR2 YFSETQ. V was trimmed by 0 bases and J by 5 bases, leaving 8 bases between them.

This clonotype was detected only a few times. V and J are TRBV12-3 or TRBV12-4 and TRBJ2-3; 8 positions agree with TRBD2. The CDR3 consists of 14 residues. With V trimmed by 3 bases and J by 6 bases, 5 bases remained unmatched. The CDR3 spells CASSFGGASDTQYF. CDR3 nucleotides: TGTGCCAGCAGTTTCGGGGGGGCGAGCGATACGCAGTATTTT.

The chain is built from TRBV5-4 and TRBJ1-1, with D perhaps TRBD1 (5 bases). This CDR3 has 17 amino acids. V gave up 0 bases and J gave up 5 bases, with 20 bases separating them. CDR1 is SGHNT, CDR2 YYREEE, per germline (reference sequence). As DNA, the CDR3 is TGTGCCAGCAGCTTGGATTTCCCAGGGTCTGTGGGAACTGAAGCTTTCTTT. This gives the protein CASSLDFPGSVGTEAFF.

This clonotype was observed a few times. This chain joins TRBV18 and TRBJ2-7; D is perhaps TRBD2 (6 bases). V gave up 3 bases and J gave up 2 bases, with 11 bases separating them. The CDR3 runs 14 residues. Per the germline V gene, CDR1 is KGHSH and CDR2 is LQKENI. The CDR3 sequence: CASSPTAGPYEQYV. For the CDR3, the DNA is TGTGCCAGCTCACCGACAGCGGGCCCCTACGAGCAGTACGTC.

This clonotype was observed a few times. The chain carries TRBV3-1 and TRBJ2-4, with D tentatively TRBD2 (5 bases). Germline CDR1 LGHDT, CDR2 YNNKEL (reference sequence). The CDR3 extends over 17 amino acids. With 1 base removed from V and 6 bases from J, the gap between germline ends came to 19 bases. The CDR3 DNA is TGTGCCAGCAGCCAAGGACCCGGACGTCCCCGGGGAAACATTCAGTACTTC. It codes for CASSQGPGRPRGNIQYF.

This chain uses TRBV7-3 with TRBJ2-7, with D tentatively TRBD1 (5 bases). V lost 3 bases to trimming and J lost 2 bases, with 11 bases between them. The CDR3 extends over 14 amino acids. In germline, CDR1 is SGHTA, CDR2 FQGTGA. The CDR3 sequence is CASSFAQGPYEQYF. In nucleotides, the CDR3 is TGTGCCAGCAGCTTCGCCCAGGGTCCCTACGAGCAGTACTTC.